This T cell receptor beta chain comes out of a study of blood T cell repertoires in COVID-19. Whole-study context: Whether acute or convalescent, the COVID-19 samples came from the United States, Italy and Spain.

Between the trimmed V and J ends, which lost 6 bases and 2 bases, there was a span of 13 bases. This CDR3 comprises 14 residues. CDR1 and CDR2 from the germline V gene are LNHDA and SQIVND (reference sequence). Here immunoSEQ multiplex PCR was the method, and the copy in TCRdb shows in-frame clones only, minus some. This table has roughly 200,000 clones, roughly 84% appearing once. This TCR was sampled from a woman older than 75 with active or convalescent COVID-19. What was sequenced was peripheral blood. This sequence joins TRBV19 and TRBJ1-1, with D possibly TRBD1 on 5 matching bases. The CDR3 DNA reads TGTGCCAGTAGGGAGAGAACAGGAAACACTGAAGCTTTCTTT. Translating gives CASRERTGNTEAFF.